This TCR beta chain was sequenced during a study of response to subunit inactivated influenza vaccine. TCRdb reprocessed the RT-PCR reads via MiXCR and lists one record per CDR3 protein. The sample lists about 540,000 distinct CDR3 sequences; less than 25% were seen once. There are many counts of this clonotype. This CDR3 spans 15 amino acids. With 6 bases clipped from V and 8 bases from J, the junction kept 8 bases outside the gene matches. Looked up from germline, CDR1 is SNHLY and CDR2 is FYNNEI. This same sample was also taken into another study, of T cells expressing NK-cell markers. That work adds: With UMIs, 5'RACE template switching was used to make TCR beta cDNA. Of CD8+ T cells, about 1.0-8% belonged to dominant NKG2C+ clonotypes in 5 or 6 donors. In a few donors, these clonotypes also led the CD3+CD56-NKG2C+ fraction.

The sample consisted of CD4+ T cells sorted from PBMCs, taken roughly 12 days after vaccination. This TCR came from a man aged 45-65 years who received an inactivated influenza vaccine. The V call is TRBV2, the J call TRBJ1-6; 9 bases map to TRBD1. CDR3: CASRTDRGGYSPLHF. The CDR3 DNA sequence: TGTGCCAGCAGAACGGACAGGGGCGGATATTCACCCCTCCACTTT.